This T cell receptor (beta chain) was profiled in a study of T cells in Graves' hyperthyroidism and ophthalmopathy. The germline CDR1 and CDR2 sequences are DFQATT and SNEGSKA (reference sequence). The trim removed 4 bases at V and 4 bases at J, leaving 4 bases unmatched. The CDR3 is 13 residues long. This clonotype was recorded at least ten times. The source material, RNA transcripts, was used to amplify TCR beta CDR3 regions. RT-PCR in the first round (using the HTBI primer set) targeted the TCR CDR3. One entry per CDR3 protein results from TCRdb running MiXCR on the multiplex PCR reads. The table records about 610,000 distinct CDR3 sequences, 35% to 55% of them present only once.

This chain connects TRBV20-1 to TRBJ2-5, with TRBD2 matching over 9 bases. The sequencing sample was made of peripheral blood or thyroid tissue (not recorded which). The receptor was derived from a young woman with Graves' hyperthyroidism. This chain's CDR3 is CSAKPGLAETQYF. In DNA form, the CDR3 reads TGCAGTGCTAAACCGGGACTAGCAGAGACCCAGTACTTC.